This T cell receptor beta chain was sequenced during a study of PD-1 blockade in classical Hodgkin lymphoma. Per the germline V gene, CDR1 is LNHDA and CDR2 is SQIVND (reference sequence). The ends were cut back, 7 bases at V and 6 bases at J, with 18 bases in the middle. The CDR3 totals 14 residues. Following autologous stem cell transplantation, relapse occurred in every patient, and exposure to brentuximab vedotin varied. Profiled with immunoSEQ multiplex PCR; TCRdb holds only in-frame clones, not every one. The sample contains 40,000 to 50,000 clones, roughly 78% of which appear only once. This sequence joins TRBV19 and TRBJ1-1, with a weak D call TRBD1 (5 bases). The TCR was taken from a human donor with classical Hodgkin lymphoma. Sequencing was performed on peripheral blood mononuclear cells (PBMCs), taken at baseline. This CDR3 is CASTRDRDRAEAFF. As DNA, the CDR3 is TGTGCCAGTACCAGGGACCGAGATCGCGCTGAAGCTTTCTTT.